The rows below give T cell receptor beta chains drawn from one sample of a study of cytomegalovirus exposure and HLA in healthy donors. This table comes from immunoSEQ multiplex PCR, and its TCRdb copy is limited to in-frame clones, with some not included. The sample lists approximately 140,000 clones; 55% to 75% were seen once. Specimen: PBMCs. These receptor sequences come from a woman aged 60-75 years in good health and CMV-seropositive. CDR3s include the opening cysteine and the closing phenylalanine or tryptophan. D genes are given only for firm matches. Size tells how often a clone was seen (once, few, many) or the class of an expanded clone, and some rows leave it out.

TRBV6-6,few,TRBJ2-2,.,TGTGCCAGCCGAATTTCGACTCCCGGGGAGCTGTTTTTT,CASRISTPGELFF
TRBV11-2,.,TRBJ2-5,TRBD1,TGTGCCAGCAGCTCCTTTAACAGGGGTCAGACCCAGTACTTC,CASSSFNRGQTQYF
TRBV5-1,few,TRBJ2-5,.,TGCGCCAGCAGCTTGGGACGCGGGGAGACCCAGTACTTC,CASSLGRGETQYF
TRBV29-1,.,TRBJ1-2,TRBD1,TGCAGCGGAGGGACAGCCTATGGCTACACCTTC,CSGGTAYGYTF
TRBV11-2,.,TRBJ2-7,TRBD1,TGTGCCAGCAGCGTGGGACAGGAGCAGTACTTC,CASSVGQEQYF
TRBV7-9,once,TRBJ2-7,TRBD2,TGTTCCAGCAGCTTACTAGCGGAAGAGCAGTACTTC,CSSSLLAEEQYF
TRBV7-8,few,TRBJ1-1,.,TGTGCCAGCAGCTTAGTCCTTCCGACTGAAGCTTTCTTT,CASSLVLPTEAFF
TRBV11-2,.,TRBJ2-2,TRBD2,TGTGCCAGCAGCCCAAGGACTAGCGGGAGGAAAGGGGAGCTGTTTTTT,CASSPRTSGRKGELFF
TRBV6-5,.,TRBJ1-3,TRBD1,TGTGCCAGCAGTCGCGACAGGGCCGCTGGAAACACCATATATTTT,CASSRDRAAGNTIYF
TRBV5-1,once,TRBJ2-3,.,TGCGCCAGCAGCCCGGGGACTGGCACAGATACGCAGTATTTT,CASSPGTGTDTQYF
TRBV29-1,few,TRBJ2-3,TRBD2,TGCAGCGTTGAGGGACTAGCCGATAGCACAGATACGCAGTATTTT,CSVEGLADSTDTQYF
TRBV6-4,.,TRBJ2-1,TRBD2,TGTGCCAGCAAACCTAGCGGGAGTAGTGAGCAGTTCTTC,CASKPSGSSEQFF
TRBV30,.,TRBJ2-4,.,TGTGCCTGGAGGGGGCTCTTTAGAAACATTCAGTACTTC,CAWRGLFRNIQYF
TRBV27,.,TRBJ1-1,.,TGTGCCAGCAGCATTTTCGGGGCTGAAGCTTTCTTT,CASSIFGAEAFF
TRBV12-5,.,TRBJ2-1,TRBD1,TGTGCTAGTGGTTTAGGGACAGGGGATACTGAGCAGTTCTTC,CASGLGTGDTEQFF
TRBV20-1,few,TRBJ2-5,TRBD1,TGCAGGACAGGGCGAGAGACCCAGTACTTC,CRTGRETQYF
TRBV29-1,.,TRBJ2-7,TRBD1,TGCAGCGTTGAGGGACAGGGGTACGAGCAGTACTTC,CSVEGQGYEQYF
TRBV30,.,TRBJ2-3,TRBD2,TGTGCCGGGGGCCTTTGGCGGGAGGGCACAGATACGCAGTATTTT,CAGGLWREGTDTQYF
TRBV28,few,TRBJ2-1,.,TGTGCCAGCAGTTTAGAGAGGTACAATGAGCAGTTCTTC,CASSLERYNEQFF
TRBV5-6,.,TRBJ1-2,.,TGTGCCAGCAGCTTGGGCGGCGGCCACACCTTC,CASSLGGGHTF
TRBV6-6,few,TRBJ1-4,.,TGTGCCAGCAGTTACTCGAGGGATGAAAAACTGTTTTTT,CASSYSRDEKLFF
TRBV29-1,.,TRBJ2-1,.,TGCAGCGCTCCCTCGGCAGGGTGGAATGAGCAGTTCTTC,CSAPSAGWNEQFF
TRBV6-6,once,TRBJ1-5,.,TGTGCCAGCAGTCCCCCAGGGGCGGTCGATCAGCCCCAGCATTTT,CASSPPGAVDQPQHF
TRBV1,.,TRBJ2-5,.,TGCACCAGCAGCCAAGGACTAGCGGGAGAGTGGGAGACCCAGTACTTC,CTSSQGLAGEWETQYF
TRBV5-1,.,TRBJ2-1,TRBD2,TGCGCCAGCAGCTACGGACTAGCGGGAGGGTATAGTGAGCAGTTCTTC,CASSYGLAGGYSEQFF
TRBV28,few,TRBJ2-1,TRBD2,TGTGCCAGCAGTTTGGCGGGAGGGATGAGGAATGAGCAGTTCTTC,CASSLAGGMRNEQFF
TRBV28,many,TRBJ2-3,.,TGTGCCAGCAGTTTAGCGGGTAGCACAGATACGCAGTATTTT,CASSLAGSTDTQYF
TRBV28,.,TRBJ1-2,.,TGTGCCAGCAGTTTAGGGGCCAGGCCCTCAACCGGCTACACCTTC,CASSLGARPSTGYTF
TRBV27,.,TRBJ2-1,TRBD1,TGTGCCAGCAGTTCCCCCGTCTCGGGACAGGGGATCAATGAGCAGTTCTTC,CASSSPVSGQGINEQFF
TRBV7-2,few,TRBJ2-7,.,TGTGCCAGCAGCTTAGTCCGGGGCGAGCAGTACTTC,CASSLVRGEQYF
TRBV11-1,.,TRBJ2-5,TRBD2,TGTGCCAGCAGCTTAAGAACGACTAGCCTGAGGGAGCAGTACTTC,CASSLRTTSLREQYF
TRBV5-1,.,TRBJ1-4,.,TGCGCCAGCAGCTTCGGGACAAAGGCCCTTCCAACTAATGAAAAACTGTTTTTT,CASSFGTKALPTNEKLFF
TRBV12-5,few,TRBJ1-1,TRBD1,TGTGCTAGTGGTTTCCAAGGGACAGCGAACACTGAAGCTTTCTTT,CASGFQGTANTEAFF
TRBV28,.,TRBJ2-1,TRBD1,TGTGCCAGCAGTATTACAGGGGCAAATGAGCAGTTCTTC,CASSITGANEQFF
TRBV20-1,.,TRBJ2-7,.,TGCAGTGCTGGCCAGTCCTACGAGCAGTACTTC,CSAGQSYEQYF
TRBV5-6,.,TRBJ1-5,TRBD1,TGTGCCAGCAGCTGGGGACAGAACAATCAGCCCCAGCATTTT,CASSWGQNNQPQHF
TRBV27,.,TRBJ2-7,TRBD1,TGTGCCAGCAGTTTAAGACCGGGACAGGGGTACTCCTACGAGCAGTACTTC,CASSLRPGQGYSYEQYF
TRBV28,.,TRBJ1-1,TRBD1,TGTGCCAGCAGTTTCTGGGACAGGGGGCCGGGTGAAGCTTTCTTT,CASSFWDRGPGEAFF
TRBV7-2,.,TRBJ1-2,.,TGTGCCAGCAGCTTGACAAGGGGCTATGGCTACACCTTC,CASSLTRGYGYTF
TRBV28,.,TRBJ1-5,TRBD1,TGTGCCAGCAGTTTATCCCCTGAGATGGGGGACAGGGTAGACGGTCAGCCCCAGCATTTT,CASSLSPEMGDRVDGQPQHF
TRBV7-2,.,TRBJ1-3,.,TGTGCCAGCAGTCCTGGAGGGCCTTCTGGAAACACCATATATTTT,CASSPGGPSGNTIYF
TRBV2,.,TRBJ1-5,.,TGTGCCAGCAGTGACCAGGACAATCAGCCCCAGCATTTT,CASSDQDNQPQHF
TRBV4-1,few,TRBJ2-4,.,TGCGCCAGCAGCCCCGCGCTAGCGTTAAAAAACATTCAGTACTTC,CASSPALALKNIQYF
TRBV30,.,TRBJ1-1,TRBD1,TGTGCCTGGGGGACAGGGGGCACTGAAGCTTTCTTT,CAWGTGGTEAFF
TRBV5-1,.,TRBJ1-1,.,TGCGCCAGCAGCCCACAGGCGAACACTGAAGCTTTCTTT,CASSPQANTEAFF
TRBV19,.,TRBJ2-5,.,TGTGCCAGTAGTATGCGTAGAAACCTAGGCGAGACCCAGTACTTC,CASSMRRNLGETQYF
TRBV27,.,TRBJ2-6,.,TGTGCCAGCACCCGCGGGTCCCTCCTCTCCGCCAACGTCCTGACTTTC,CASTRGSLLSANVLTF
TRBV19,.,TRBJ1-3,TRBD1,TGTGCCAGCCGACAGGGAACCTCTGGAAACACCATATATTTT,CASRQGTSGNTIYF
TRBV19,few,TRBJ2-7,TRBD1,TGTGCCAGCGGGACAGGGGGCTTTGAGCAGTACTTC,CASGTGGFEQYF
TRBV5-8,.,TRBJ1-6,TRBD1,TGTGCCAGCAGCTATCGGACAGGGAGTAGTTCACCCCTCCACTTT,CASSYRTGSSSPLHF
TRBV7-2,.,TRBJ2-1,TRBD2,TGTGCCAGCAGCTATCGGACTAGCGCCGACAATGAGCAGTTCTTC,CASSYRTSADNEQFF
TRBV6-1,.,TRBJ2-1,TRBD2,TGTGCCAGCAGTGAAAATGGGGTTTGGACTAGCGGCTACAATGAGCAGTTCTTC,CASSENGVWTSGYNEQFF
TRBV7-9,.,TRBJ1-1,.,TGTGCCAGCAGCCAGTGGGAGAGCTCTGAAGCTTTCTTT,CASSQWESSEAFF
TRBV29-1,.,TRBJ2-5,.,TGCAGCGTTGGAGGGGAGACCCAGTACTTC,CSVGGETQYF
TRBV30,.,TRBJ2-3,.,TGTGCCTGGAGAGCGGGTAACACAGATACGCAGTATTTT,CAWRAGNTDTQYF
TRBV10-3,.,TRBJ2-5,TRBD1,TGTGCCATCAGCCTTGACAGGGTAGCGGAGACCCAGTACTTC,CAISLDRVAETQYF
TRBV30,few,TRBJ1-6,.,TGTGCCTGGAGTGCCCTCTTGAATTCACCCCTCCACTTT,CAWSALLNSPLHF
TRBV6-5,.,TRBJ1-5,.,TGTGCCAGCAGTGCGACCGGGATCCGCAATCAGCCCCAGCATTTT,CASSATGIRNQPQHF
TRBV6-1,.,TRBJ2-7,TRBD1,TGTGCCAGCTCGCAGGGGGACTACGAGCAGTACTTC,CASSQGDYEQYF